Listed below are T cell receptor beta chains from one sample, sequenced in a study of T cell responses to AZD1222 COVID-19 vaccine. Profiling relied on immunoSEQ multiplex PCR, and the TCRdb table lists in-frame clones only, not all of them. The table has about 92,000 clones, about nine tenths seen once. Source: peripheral blood, taken on day 0 of AZD1222 vaccination. The receptors derive from an adult in good health. The CDR3 runs from the conserved cysteine through the conserved F or W. The D gene is left open where the match is weak. Clone size is not always given. Where it is, it says once, few, many or a class for expanded clones.

clone size	V gene	J gene	D gene	CDR3 DNA	CDR3 protein
once	TRBV28	TRBJ1-1	TRBD1	TGTGCCAGCAGTGACGGACAGGGGAACACTGAAGCTTTCTTT	CASSDGQGNTEAFF
NA	TRBV27	TRBJ1-2	NA	TGTGCCAGTAGCAGTAGGCAGGGTGGAGGCTACACCTTC	CASSSRQGGGYTF
NA	TRBV15	TRBJ1-6	TRBD1	TGTGCCACCAGCAGAGATAGACAGACAGGGGACCGAAATTCACCCCTCCACTTT	CATSRDRQTGDRNSPLHF
NA	TRBV3-1/TRBV3-2	TRBJ2-7	TRBD1	TGTGCCAGCAGCCATCCCGGACAGGGCCACGAGCAGTACTTC	CASSHPGQGHEQYF
NA	TRBV5-8	TRBJ1-3	NA	TGTGCCAGCAGCCTCGGAGGCCCTCGGTCTGGAAACACCATATATTTT	CASSLGGPRSGNTIYF
NA	TRBV7-9	TRBJ2-1	NA	TGTGCCAGCAGCGAGACAGGCGGAGAGCAGTTCTTC	CASSETGGEQFF
NA	TRBV3-1/TRBV3-2	TRBJ1-1	NA	TGTGCCAGCAGCCAAGAAAGCGGGCGAAGTTTCTTT	CASSQESGRSFF
NA	TRBV9	TRBJ1-6	NA	TGTGCCAGCAGCGTAGGAGGGGTCTCCTATAATTCACCCCTCCACTTT	CASSVGGVSYNSPLHF
few	TRBV5-1	TRBJ1-2	NA	TGCGCCAGCAAGGACCCAGAGCATCCTAACTATGGCTACACCTTC	CASKDPEHPNYGYTF
NA	TRBV5-8	TRBJ2-7	TRBD2	TGTGCCAGCAGCTTGGTTCTAGCGGGGGGCTCTGGGCAGTACTTC	CASSLVLAGGSGQYF
NA	TRBV12-5	TRBJ2-3	NA	TGTGCTAGCAAGATCACAGATACGCAGTATTTT	CASKITDTQYF
NA	TRBV7-3	TRBJ2-3	TRBD2	TGTGCCAGCAGCAAAGGACTAGCGGGATATACAGATACGCAGTATTTT	CASSKGLAGYTDTQYF
NA	TRBV9	TRBJ2-3	NA	TGTGCCAGCAGCGTAAAAGTCTCGGGAGATACGCAGTATTTT	CASSVKVSGDTQYF
NA	TRBV18	TRBJ1-1	NA	TGTGCCAGCTCACCGGGCCTGGGTGGACGGATGACTGAAGCTTTCTTT	CASSPGLGGRMTEAFF
NA	TRBV4-1	TRBJ2-7	NA	TGCGCCAGCAGCCAAGATCGGGGACGGCCGCCTTTCGAGCAGTACTTC	CASSQDRGRPPFEQYF
once	TRBV27	TRBJ1-1	NA	TGTGCCACCTGGGGGGTCACTGAAGCTTTCTTT	CATWGVTEAFF